The T cell receptor (beta chain) described here comes from a study of T cells in Graves' hyperthyroidism and ophthalmopathy (dated by TCRdb to about 2019). Background on the whole study: To identify distinguishing TCR V-J signatures, a discovery cohort of around 100 patients was used, comprising 43 with Graves' ophthalmopathy and some 57 with stable Graves' hyperthyroidism. In addition, the study compared T-cell repertoires in thyroid tissue and in blood from about 6 Graves' hyperthyroidism patients. The 75 to 100 discovery patients were randomly divided into training and test sets at a 7:3 ratio. An independent validation cohort of some 18 hyperthyroidism patients and 17 patients who later progressed to ophthalmopathy tested prospective prediction of ophthalmopathy. Once sampling was done, hyperthyroidism patients were given methimazole at a starting dose of 30 mg daily, whereas ophthalmopathy patients were given high-dose intravenous methylprednisolone. The paper reports TCR Vbeta CDR3 sequencing of fewer than 150 peripheral blood samples: approximately 41 ophthalmopathy, 70 to 85 hyperthyroidism and about 17 progressor patients.

Broad study findings and their caveats: Most expanded thyroid clonotypes (frequency above 0.001) were also detected in blood, suggesting blood repertoires may reflect thyroid immune responses. Sample size was not statistically predetermined, and investigators were not blinded to group allocation. Ophthalmopathy was separated from stable hyperthyroidism by a 13 V-J signature model, with over 85% sensitivity and about 81% specificity obtained in cross-validation and 80%/75% obtained in testing. During validation, the model predicted progression to ophthalmopathy a median of roughly six months ahead of onset, with around 65% sensitivity and 72.22% specificity.

The sample holds many counts of this clonotype. Its antigen remains unidentified. No clone much larger than this one lies a single base away; base qualities are absent. The TCR beta CDR3 regions were amplified from the RNA transcripts. The first round of RT-PCR for the TCR CDR3 was performed with the HTBI primer set and the Qiagen OneStep RT-PCR kit. The libraries were constructed in a second round of multiplex PCR and then size-selected and purified. The libraries were sequenced on an Illumina HiSeq2000 using paired-end 100 bp reads. The study's processing was this. SOAPnuke was used to process the raw data, throwing out any read that contained adapters or uncalled bases, had a mean Phred below 15, or lacked an exact constant-primer or identifier match. COPE v1.2.5 was used to merge the high-quality paired reads, and each unique nucleotide sequence was defined as a clonotype. MiTCR v1.1 was used to align clonotypes to the IMGT TRBV, TRBD and TRBJ reference segments. Only V-J combinations with frequency above 0.0001, covering 99% to 99.2% of repertoires, were analysed. A TCS score was defined as the ratio between F50 (clonal expansion) and ExV (chaos), using BLOSUM62-based TCRdist between CDR3 peptides within each V-J. Welch's t-statistics and random forest reduced roughly 530 V-J features to around 14, which were used in a naive Bayes classifier (R e1071). The similarity between thyroid and blood repertoires was quantified using the Morisita-Horn index. TCRdb reworked the public reads: Q25 trimming with fastp, MiXCR clone assembly, productive beta chains retained. Entries that share a CDR3 protein sequence are merged under the most common genes and DNA. The V and J calls shown here were made by TCRdb, not taken from the authors' results. Present in this sample are approximately 98,000 distinct CDR3 sequences, roughly 39% of which were seen just once. 10% of the sample is in the top ten clones.

Stable Graves' hyperthyroidism was defined as the absence of progression to ophthalmopathy over 18 months of follow-up. The hyperthyroidism patients were between 18 and 65 years old and newly diagnosed, with a disease duration of less than 2 months. Patients with uncontrolled infections, other autoimmune diseases, pregnancy or lactation were excluded. Diagnoses were based on clinical symptoms, serum thyroxine and TRAb, thyroid ultrasound and orbital computed tomography. Total RNA was extracted using Trizol reagent, and RNA quality was assessed on an Agilent 2100 Bioanalyzer. Inclusive of the bounding cysteine and phenylalanine, the CDR3 is 13 residues long. Left in the record is the CDR3 DNA by itself, 39 bases read in frame from the first base. CDR1 is given as SGDLS and CDR2 as YYNGEE, both from the germline V gene. The V and J ends are trimmed by 3 bases and 4 bases, leaving 7 bases between them.

This receptor was taken from a woman aged 25 to 39 with Graves' hyperthyroidism. Source material: peripheral blood or thyroid tissue (not recorded which). The rearranged segments are TRBV9 and TRBJ1-4; a tentative D call is TRBD1 (5 bases match). The CDR3 region reads CASSGQLNEKLFF. The nucleotide sequence is given as TGTGCCAGCAGCGGACAGCTTAATGAAAAACTGTTTTTT.